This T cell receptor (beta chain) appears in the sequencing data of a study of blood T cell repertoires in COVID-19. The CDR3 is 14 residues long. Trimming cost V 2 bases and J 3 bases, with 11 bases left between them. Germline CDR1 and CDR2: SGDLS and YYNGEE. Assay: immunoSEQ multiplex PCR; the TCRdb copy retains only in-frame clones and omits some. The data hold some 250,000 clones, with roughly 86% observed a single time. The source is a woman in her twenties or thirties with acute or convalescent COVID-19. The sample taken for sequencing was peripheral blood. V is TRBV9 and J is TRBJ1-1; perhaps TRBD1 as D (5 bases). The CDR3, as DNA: TGTGCCAGCAGCGTGGGGCAGCTGTACACTGAAGCTTTCTTT. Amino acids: CASSVGQLYTEAFF.